This section outlines one TCR beta chain sequence together with its context. Two negative PCRs, clearance, or symptom resolution characterized the recovered Cohort 3 donors. This CDR3 has 16 residues. V shed 1 base, J shed 3 bases, and the junction held 7 bases outside the gene matches. Germline loops: CDR1 SGHAT, CDR2 FQDESV (reference sequence). In the original analysis: For nucleated cells, counts were estimated from reference gene primer amplification. Assay: immunoSEQ multiplex PCR; the TCRdb copy retains only in-frame clones and omits some. V, J and clone size derive from that table, while D and trimming were established from the DNA sequence. Found here are fewer than 150,000 clones, roughly four fifths of them singletons; the top ten hold over 15%. This entry belongs to a study of blood T cell repertoires in COVID-19. As for the study in general: The study drew acute and convalescent COVID-19 samples from the United States, Italy and Spain. Sources were T cells, B-cell-depleted T cells, or PBMCs; the material itself was cDNA or gDNA.

Sample: PBMCs or T cells enriched from blood (not recorded which). This clonotype was obtained from a man aged 25-40 years who had recovered from COVID-19. V usage is TRBV11-1 and J usage is TRBJ2-3; 7 bases agree with TRBD2. CDR3: CASSLGRGGVTDTQYF. For the CDR3, the DNA is TGTGCCAGCAGCTTAGGGCGGGGAGGGGTGACAGATACGCAGTATTTT.